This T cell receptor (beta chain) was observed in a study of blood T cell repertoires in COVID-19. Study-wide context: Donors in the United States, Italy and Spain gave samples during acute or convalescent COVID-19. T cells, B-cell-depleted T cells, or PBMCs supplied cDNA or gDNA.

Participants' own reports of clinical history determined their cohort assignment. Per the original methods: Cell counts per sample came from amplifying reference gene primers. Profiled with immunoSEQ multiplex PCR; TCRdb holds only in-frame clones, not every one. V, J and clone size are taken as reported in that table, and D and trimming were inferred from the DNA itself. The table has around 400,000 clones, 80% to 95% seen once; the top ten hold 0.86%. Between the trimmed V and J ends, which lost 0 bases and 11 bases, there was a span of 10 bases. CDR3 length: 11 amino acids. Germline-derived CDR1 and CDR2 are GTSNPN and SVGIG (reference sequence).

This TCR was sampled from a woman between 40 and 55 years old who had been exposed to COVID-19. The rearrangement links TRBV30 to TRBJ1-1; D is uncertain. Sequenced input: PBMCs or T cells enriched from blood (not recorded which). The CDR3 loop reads CAWSVREEAFF. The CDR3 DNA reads TGTGCCTGGAGTGTTCGGGAAGAGGCTTTCTTT. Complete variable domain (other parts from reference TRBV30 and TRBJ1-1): SQTIHQWPATLVQPVGSPLSLECTVEGTSNPNLYWYRQAAGRGLQLLFYSVGIGQISSEVPQNLSASRPQDRQFILSSKKLLLSDSGFYLCAWSVREEAFFGQGTRLTVV.